The 16 T cell receptor beta chains listed next were all sequenced from one sample in a study of CD8 T cells in ankylosing spondylitis. Study-level points and caveats: Typical of ankylosing spondylitis blood, it appeared, was a TCR beta motif of seven to nine highly homologous variants.

These receptors have no known antigen. TCRdb passed the 5' RACE reads through MiXCR, listing each CDR3 protein once. The repertoire holds approximately 540,000 distinct CDR3 sequences, with roughly 13% as singletons. Sequenced material: blood, either unsorted or a sorted T cell fraction (not recorded which). The receptors were gathered from a male donor with ankylosing spondylitis.

V gene TRBV20-1 combines with J gene TRBJ2-7; 9 nucleotides align to TRBD2. V lost 2 bases to trimming and J lost 7 bases; unmatched junction nucleotides: 15. The CDR3 runs to 16 residues. Germline assignment: CDR1 DFQATT and CDR2 SNEGSKA (reference sequence). The CDR3 region has the DNA TGCAGTGCTAGATCCAGCCGTGGCGGGAGGGCCTGGGAGCAGTACTTC. Protein: CSARSSRGGRAWEQYF.

This clonotype was detected a few times. The chain couples TRBV27 to TRBJ1-5; D ambiguous. This CDR3 is 11 amino acids long. The V gene lost 8 bases and the J gene lost 10 bases, with 12 bases spanning the gap. In germline, CDR1 is MNHEY, CDR2 SMNVEV (reference sequence). In DNA form, the CDR3 reads TGTGCCAGCGGGTTGGCTGGACCCCAGCATTTT. This translates into CASGLAGPQHF.

This clonotype was seen only a few times. This chain connects TRBV19 to TRBJ1-5; 8 bases are a match to TRBD1. The CDR3 loop spans 15 amino acids. Germline assignment: CDR1 LNHDA and CDR2 SQIVND (reference sequence). Trimming took 5 bases from V and 2 from J; bases not matched to a gene: 5. CDR3 bases: TGTGCCAGTAGTCCCCCAGGGGGCGGCAATCAGCCCCAGCATTTT. Its translation: CASSPPGGGNQPQHF.

This clonotype appeared a few times. The V gene is TRBV20-1, the J gene TRBJ2-3; the D call may be TRBD1 or TRBD2 (5 bases each). Per the germline V gene, CDR1 is DFQATT and CDR2 is SNEGSKA (reference sequence). CDR3 length: 15 amino acids. Between the trimmed V and J ends, which lost 3 bases and 6 bases, there was a span of 19 bases. This CDR3 reads CSASADSGASDTQYF. In DNA, the CDR3 is TGCAGTGCTAGCGCCGACAGCGGCGCATCGGATACGCAGTATTTT.

This clonotype turned up a few times. This chain connects TRBV12-3 or TRBV12-4 to TRBJ2-2, with TRBD1 matching 7 bases. The CDR3 is 15 residues long. V was pared by 5 bases and J by 12 bases, with 15 bases of the junction left unmatched. The CDR3 loop is CASSPARQGGGKLFF. The CDR3 DNA reads TGTGCCAGCAGTCCCGCCCGACAGGGTGGTGGGAAGCTGTTTTTT.

This clonotype was seen a few times. This chain joins TRBV6-1 and TRBJ1-1, with D possibly matching TRBD1 (6 bases). V was clipped by 6 bases and J by 4 bases, with 18 bases between them. Germline CDR1 and CDR2: MNHNS and SASEGT. The CDR3 is 15 residues long. CDR3 sequence (DNA): TGTGCCAGCAGAATCTCGGGAGGGGGGAGCACTGAAGCTTTCTTT. Translation gives CASRISGGGSTEAFF.

J is TRBJ2-3 and V is TRBV24-1, with 9 bases fitting TRBD2. Germline CDR1 reads KGHDR; CDR2 reads SFDVKD. The CDR3 totals 17 residues. With V trimmed by 4 bases and J by 1 base, 8 bases remained unmatched. CDR3 amino acids: CATSDNRLAVGTDTQYF. In nucleotides, the CDR3 is TGTGCCACCAGTGACAACAGACTAGCGGTGGGCACAGATACGCAGTATTTT.

This clonotype was detected only a few times. The V and J genes are TRBV5-1 and TRBJ2-1; D is unresolved. There are 16 residues in the CDR3. Germline V lookup: CDR1 SGHRS, CDR2 YFSETQ. With 2 bases removed from V and 0 bases from J, the gap between germline ends came to 12 bases. As DNA, the CDR3 is TGCGCCAGCAGCTTAAGGAGCCGCAGCTCCTACAATGAGCAGTTCTTC. This codes for CASSLRSRSSYNEQFF. The complete variable domain, with remaining parts taken from reference TRBV5-1 and TRBJ2-1, reads KAGVTQTPRYLIKTRGQQVTLSCSPISGHRSVSWYQQTPGQGLQFLFEYFSETQRNKGNFPGRFSGRQFSNSRSEMNVSTLELGDSALYLCASSLRSRSSYNEQFFGPGTRLTVL.

The rearrangement uses TRBV20-1 and TRBJ2-1; TRBD2 might be the D (6 bases). The germline V gene encodes CDR1 DFQATT and CDR2 SNEGSKA (reference sequence). Trimming cost V 1 base and J 4 bases, with 11 bases left between them. This CDR3 comprises 14 residues. The CDR3 loop reads CSARAGANYNEQFF. DNA of the CDR3: TGCAGTGCTAGAGCGGGAGCGAATTACAATGAGCAGTTCTTC.

This chain uses TRBV2 with TRBJ1-2; D might be TRBD1 (6 bases). CDR3 length: 13 amino acids. V was shortened by 7 bases and J by 5 bases, with 14 bases between the two germline ends. Per the germline V gene, CDR1 is SNHLY and CDR2 is FYNNEI. CDR3: CASKGDLGYGYTF. CDR3 DNA sequence: TGTGCCAGCAAGGGGGACCTGGGATATGGCTACACCTTC.

The J gene is TRBJ2-5, the V gene TRBV6-1; perhaps TRBD2 as D (6 bases). Looked up from germline, CDR1 is MNHNS and CDR2 is SASEGT. This CDR3 contains 15 residues. V was pared by 6 bases and J by 5 bases, with 19 bases between. The CDR3 reads CASRRVGGPLETQYF. The CDR3 region has the DNA TGTGCCAGCAGGAGGGTTGGAGGGCCCCTTGAGACCCAGTACTTC.

This chain uses TRBV15 with TRBJ1-2; D uncertain. The CDR3 consists of 13 residues. Trimming shortened V by 3 bases and J by 8 bases, and 13 bases separated the two germline ends. The germline CDR1 and CDR2 sequences are LNHNV and YYDKDF (reference sequence). In DNA form, the CDR3 reads TGTGCCACCAGCAGCCCTCTCGAGGACGGCTACACCTTC. Amino acids: CATSSPLEDGYTF.

This clonotype was detected many times. The chain carries TRBV12-3 or TRBV12-4 and TRBJ1-2, with D hard to call. This CDR3 is 13 amino acids long. V lost 0 bases and J 3 bases, leaving 5 bases between the germline ends. Here the CDR3 reads CASSLAPDYGYTF. The DNA for the CDR3 is TGTGCCAGCAGTTTAGCCCCCGACTATGGCTACACCTTC.

This clonotype showed up just a few times. The gene calls are TRBV20-1 and TRBJ1-1; D remains ambiguous. The CDR3 sequence is 14 residues long. Between the trimmed V and J ends, which lost 3 bases and 1 base, there was a span of 12 bases. Germline V gene lookup returns CDR1 DFQATT and CDR2 SNEGSKA (reference sequence). DNA of the CDR3: TGCAGTGCTAGTTTAGAATTATCGAACACTGAAGCTTTCTTT. Translating it yields CSASLELSNTEAFF.

The chain uses TRBV2 and TRBJ2-1, with D perhaps TRBD2 (5 bases). Deletions cut 6 bases from V and 9 bases from J, with 12 bases between. The CDR3 is made up of 12 amino acids. Germline loops: CDR1 SNHLY, CDR2 FYNNEI. The CDR3 DNA reads TGTGCCAGCAGAGCGGTTCGGAGTGAGCAGTTCTTC. Translation: CASRAVRSEQFF.

The rearrangement uses TRBV20-1 and TRBJ2-7; perhaps TRBD2 as D (6 bases). Germline V gene sequence: CDR1 DFQATT, CDR2 SNEGSKA (reference sequence). V lost 1 base and J lost 6, with 16 bases in between. This CDR3 contains 14 residues. DNA of the CDR3: TGCAGTGCTAGAGGTGGCGGGGCGCGGACCGAGCAGTACGTC. Amino acids: CSARGGGARTEQYV.